This is a list of T cell receptor beta chains from one sample in a study of shared clonotypes between healthy human individuals. Clones were sequenced by immunoSEQ multiplex PCR, and TCRdb holds only the in-frame ones, with some missing. The sample includes roughly 2.2 million clones, under 95% of them seen just once. The sequencing sample was made of naive CD4+ T cells from PBMCs. These receptors were obtained from a young man in good health. Some clones in this sample may be carry-over from other donors' samples. CDR3s include the opening cysteine and the closing phenylalanine or tryptophan. Fields, in order: CDR3 length, V gene, J gene, D gene, clone size, CDR3 protein, CDR3 DNA. D genes are given only for firm matches. The size entry is marked missing in some rows and otherwise reads once, few, many or a size class.

len: 13; v_gene: TRBV25-1; j_gene: TRBJ1-5; d_gene: TRBD1; abundance: .; CDR3aa: CASKGQGNQPQHF; CDR3nt: TGTGCCAGCAAAGGACAGGGCAATCAGCCCCAGCATTTT
len: 13; v_gene: TRBV2; j_gene: TRBJ2-7; d_gene: .; abundance: .; CDR3aa: CASSDRGKGEQYF; CDR3nt: TGTGCCAGCAGTGACAGGGGAAAGGGCGAGCAGTACTTC
len: 12; v_gene: TRBV11-2; j_gene: TRBJ2-2; d_gene: .; abundance: .; CDR3aa: CASSSTAGELFF; CDR3nt: TGTGCCAGCAGCTCGACTGCCGGGGAGCTGTTTTTT
len: 12; v_gene: TRBV28; j_gene: TRBJ1-2; d_gene: .; abundance: once; CDR3aa: CASSLINYGYTF; CDR3nt: TGTGCCAGCAGTTTGATAAACTATGGCTACACCTTC
len: 15; v_gene: TRBV6-5; j_gene: TRBJ1-5; d_gene: .; abundance: .; CDR3aa: CASSPIGVSNQPQHF; CDR3nt: TGTGCCAGCAGTCCGATCGGGGTTAGCAATCAGCCCCAGCATTTT
len: 13; v_gene: TRBV5-1; j_gene: TRBJ1-1; d_gene: TRBD1; abundance: .; CDR3aa: CASSADRGSEAFF; CDR3nt: TGCGCCAGCAGCGCCGACAGGGGAAGTGAAGCTTTCTTT
len: 15; v_gene: TRBV7-3; j_gene: TRBJ2-7; d_gene: .; abundance: .; CDR3aa: CASSLSLAAAYEQYF; CDR3nt: TGTGCCAGCAGCTTAAGTTTGGCAGCCGCCTACGAGCAGTACTTC
len: 14; v_gene: TRBV6-1; j_gene: TRBJ2-7; d_gene: TRBD1; abundance: once; CDR3aa: CASSGGTGGYEQYF; CDR3nt: TGTGCCAGCAGTGGGGGGACAGGGGGCTACGAGCAGTACTTC
len: 15; v_gene: TRBV9; j_gene: TRBJ1-4; d_gene: .; abundance: .; CDR3aa: CASSRGGTPNEKLFF; CDR3nt: TGTGCCAGCAGCCGAGGGGGGACACCGAATGAAAAACTGTTTTTT
len: 12; v_gene: TRBV19; j_gene: TRBJ2-7; d_gene: .; abundance: .; CDR3aa: CASSIGGTEQYF; CDR3nt: TGTGCCAGTAGTATAGGAGGGACCGAGCAGTACTTC
len: 18; v_gene: TRBV7-2; j_gene: TRBJ2-7; d_gene: TRBD2; abundance: .; CDR3aa: CASSLALGLAGGPTEQYF; CDR3nt: TGTGCCAGCAGCTTAGCGCTAGGACTAGCGGGAGGGCCGACCGAGCAGTACTTC
len: 13; v_gene: TRBV11-1; j_gene: TRBJ1-1; d_gene: .; abundance: .; CDR3aa: CASSFPGNTEAFF; CDR3nt: TGTGCCAGCAGTTTTCCGGGAAACACTGAAGCTTTCTTT
len: 14; v_gene: TRBV28; j_gene: TRBJ2-7; d_gene: TRBD1; abundance: .; CDR3aa: CASSLFQGDYEQYF; CDR3nt: TGTGCCAGCAGTTTATTTCAGGGGGACTACGAGCAGTACTTC
len: 12; v_gene: TRBV6-1; j_gene: TRBJ2-1; d_gene: .; abundance: once; CDR3aa: CASRVLTNEQFF; CDR3nt: TGTGCCAGCAGGGTACTGACTAATGAGCAGTTCTTC
len: 16; v_gene: TRBV7-3; j_gene: TRBJ2-7; d_gene: TRBD2; abundance: .; CDR3aa: CASSLTGTSGTYEQYF; CDR3nt: TGTGCCAGCAGCTTAACCGGGACTAGCGGGACCTACGAGCAGTACTTC
len: 13; v_gene: TRBV23-1; j_gene: TRBJ1-5; d_gene: .; abundance: few; CDR3aa: CASSQFGIQPQHF; CDR3nt: TGCGCCAGCAGTCAATTCGGCATTCAGCCCCAGCATTTT
len: 15; v_gene: TRBV6-6; j_gene: TRBJ2-7; d_gene: .; abundance: .; CDR3aa: CASGSGPSVNYEQYF; CDR3nt: TGTGCCAGCGGATCTGGCCCTAGCGTAAACTACGAGCAGTACTTC
len: 17; v_gene: TRBV7-9; j_gene: TRBJ2-7; d_gene: .; abundance: .; CDR3aa: CASSLDFRFLDPLEQYF; CDR3nt: TGTGCCAGCAGCTTAGACTTTAGGTTCCTCGACCCCCTCGAGCAGTACTTC
len: 14; v_gene: TRBV21-1; j_gene: TRBJ1-4; d_gene: .; abundance: .; CDR3aa: CASTSLKGGPKLFF; CDR3nt: TGTGCCAGCACCTCCCTGAAGGGAGGGCCAAAACTGTTTTTT
len: 14; v_gene: TRBV6-6; j_gene: TRBJ1-1; d_gene: TRBD1; abundance: once; CDR3aa: CASSSGTGAAEAFF; CDR3nt: TGTGCCAGCAGTTCGGGGACAGGGGCAGCTGAAGCTTTCTTT
len: 18; v_gene: TRBV27; j_gene: TRBJ2-1; d_gene: TRBD2; abundance: once; CDR3aa: CASSSWRPGLADRNEQFF; CDR3nt: TGTGCCAGCAGTTCCTGGCGCCCGGGACTAGCAGATAGAAATGAGCAGTTCTTC
len: 15; v_gene: TRBV30; j_gene: TRBJ2-1; d_gene: TRBD2; abundance: once; CDR3aa: CAWSPGGSPFDEQFF; CDR3nt: TGTGCCTGGAGCCCGGGGGGGTCACCCTTCGATGAGCAGTTCTTC
len: 15; v_gene: TRBV7-9; j_gene: TRBJ2-7; d_gene: .; abundance: .; CDR3aa: CASSLGDSRSYEQYF; CDR3nt: TGTGCCAGCAGCTTAGGTGACTCCAGATCCTACGAGCAGTACTTC
len: 17; v_gene: TRBV5-1; j_gene: TRBJ2-1; d_gene: TRBD2; abundance: .; CDR3aa: CASSPRSGENYYNEQFF; CDR3nt: TGCGCCAGCAGCCCGAGGAGCGGGGAGAATTATTACAATGAGCAGTTCTTC
len: 12; v_gene: TRBV7-9; j_gene: TRBJ2-7; d_gene: TRBD1; abundance: .; CDR3aa: CASSFYRGEQYF; CDR3nt: TGTGCCAGCAGCTTTTACAGGGGCGAGCAGTACTTC
len: 13; v_gene: TRBV18; j_gene: TRBJ2-1; d_gene: .; abundance: .; CDR3aa: CASSPPSFPEQFF; CDR3nt: TGTGCCAGCTCACCACCGTCCTTTCCCGAGCAGTTCTTC
len: 16; v_gene: TRBV30; j_gene: TRBJ1-2; d_gene: .; abundance: few; CDR3aa: CAWSTKGRSYHYGYTF; CDR3nt: TGTGCCTGGAGCACCAAGGGACGGAGTTATCACTATGGCTACACCTTC
len: 18; v_gene: TRBV14; j_gene: TRBJ2-6; d_gene: .; abundance: .; CDR3aa: CASSQDLWQGTGANVLTF; CDR3nt: TGTGCCAGCAGCCAAGATCTATGGCAGGGGACCGGGGCCAACGTCCTGACTTTC
len: 14; v_gene: TRBV7-9; j_gene: TRBJ2-6; d_gene: .; abundance: .; CDR3aa: CASSPVSGANVLTF; CDR3nt: TGTGCCAGCTCGCCAGTCTCTGGGGCCAACGTCCTGACTTTC